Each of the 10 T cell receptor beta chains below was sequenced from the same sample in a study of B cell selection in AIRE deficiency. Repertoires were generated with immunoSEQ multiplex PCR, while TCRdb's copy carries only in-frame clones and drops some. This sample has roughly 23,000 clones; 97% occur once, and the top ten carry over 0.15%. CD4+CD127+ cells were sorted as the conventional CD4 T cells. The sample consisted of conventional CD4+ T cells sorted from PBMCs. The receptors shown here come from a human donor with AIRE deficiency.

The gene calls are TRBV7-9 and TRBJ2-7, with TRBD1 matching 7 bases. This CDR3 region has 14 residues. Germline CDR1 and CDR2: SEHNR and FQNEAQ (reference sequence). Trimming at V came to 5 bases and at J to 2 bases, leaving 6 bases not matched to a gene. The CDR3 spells CASSTDRFPYEQYF. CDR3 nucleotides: TGTGCCAGCAGCACGGACAGGTTTCCCTACGAGCAGTACTTC.

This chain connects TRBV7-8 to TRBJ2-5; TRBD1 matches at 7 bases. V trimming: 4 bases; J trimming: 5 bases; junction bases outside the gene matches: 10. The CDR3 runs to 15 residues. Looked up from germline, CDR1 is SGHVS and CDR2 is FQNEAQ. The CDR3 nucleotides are TGTGCCAGCAGCTCACGAACAGGGGCGGGCGAGACCCAGTACTTC. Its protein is CASSSRTGAGETQYF.

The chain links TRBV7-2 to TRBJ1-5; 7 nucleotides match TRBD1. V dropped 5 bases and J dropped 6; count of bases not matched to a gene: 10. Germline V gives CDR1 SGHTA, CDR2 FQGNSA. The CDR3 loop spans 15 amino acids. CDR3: CASSRQGGAAQPQHF. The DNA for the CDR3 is TGTGCCAGCAGCCGTCAGGGGGGCGCAGCTCAGCCCCAGCATTTT.

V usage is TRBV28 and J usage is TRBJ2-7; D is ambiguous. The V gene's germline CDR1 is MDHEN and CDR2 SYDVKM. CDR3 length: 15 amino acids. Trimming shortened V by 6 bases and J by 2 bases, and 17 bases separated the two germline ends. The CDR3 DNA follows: TGTGCCAGCAGCCTTTATAGTGGCGCTACCTACGAGCAGTACTTC. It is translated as CASSLYSGATYEQYF.

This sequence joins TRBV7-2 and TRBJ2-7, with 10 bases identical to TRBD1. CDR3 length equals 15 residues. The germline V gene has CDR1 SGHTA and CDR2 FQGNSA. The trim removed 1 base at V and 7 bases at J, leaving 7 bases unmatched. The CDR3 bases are TGTGCCAGCAGCTTAGGACCGGGACAGGGGCGGGAGCAGTACTTC. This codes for CASSLGPGQGREQYF.

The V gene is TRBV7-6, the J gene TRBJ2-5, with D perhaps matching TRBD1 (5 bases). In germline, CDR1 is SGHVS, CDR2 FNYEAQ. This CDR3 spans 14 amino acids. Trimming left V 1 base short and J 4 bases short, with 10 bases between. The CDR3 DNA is TGTGCCAGCAGCTTAGAGGCTAGGGGAGAGACCCAGTACTTC. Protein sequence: CASSLEARGETQYF.

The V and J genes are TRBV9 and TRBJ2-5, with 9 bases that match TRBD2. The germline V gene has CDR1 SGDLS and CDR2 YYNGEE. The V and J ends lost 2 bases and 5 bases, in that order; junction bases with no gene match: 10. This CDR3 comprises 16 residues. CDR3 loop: CASSVGGRALGETQYF. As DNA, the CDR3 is TGTGCCAGCAGCGTGGGCGGGAGGGCCCTCGGCGAGACCCAGTACTTC.

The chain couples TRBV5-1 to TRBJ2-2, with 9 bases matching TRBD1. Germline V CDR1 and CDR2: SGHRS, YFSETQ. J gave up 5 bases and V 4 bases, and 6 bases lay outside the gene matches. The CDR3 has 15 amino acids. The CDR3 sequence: CASSGRTGETGELFF. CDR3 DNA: TGCGCCAGCAGCGGCCGGACAGGGGAAACCGGGGAGCTGTTTTTT.

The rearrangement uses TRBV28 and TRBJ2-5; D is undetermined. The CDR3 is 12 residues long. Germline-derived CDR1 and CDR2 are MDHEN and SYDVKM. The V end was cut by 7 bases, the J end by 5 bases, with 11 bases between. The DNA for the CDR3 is TGTGCCAGCAATGAAGTGCGGGAGACCCAGTACTTC. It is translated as CASNEVRETQYF.

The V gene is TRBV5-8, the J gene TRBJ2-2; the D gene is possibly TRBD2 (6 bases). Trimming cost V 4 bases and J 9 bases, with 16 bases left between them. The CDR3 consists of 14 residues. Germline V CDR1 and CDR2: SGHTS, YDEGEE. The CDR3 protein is CASSPQRGTRELFF. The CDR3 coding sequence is TGTGCCAGCAGCCCCCAACGGGGGACTCGGGAGCTGTTTTTT.